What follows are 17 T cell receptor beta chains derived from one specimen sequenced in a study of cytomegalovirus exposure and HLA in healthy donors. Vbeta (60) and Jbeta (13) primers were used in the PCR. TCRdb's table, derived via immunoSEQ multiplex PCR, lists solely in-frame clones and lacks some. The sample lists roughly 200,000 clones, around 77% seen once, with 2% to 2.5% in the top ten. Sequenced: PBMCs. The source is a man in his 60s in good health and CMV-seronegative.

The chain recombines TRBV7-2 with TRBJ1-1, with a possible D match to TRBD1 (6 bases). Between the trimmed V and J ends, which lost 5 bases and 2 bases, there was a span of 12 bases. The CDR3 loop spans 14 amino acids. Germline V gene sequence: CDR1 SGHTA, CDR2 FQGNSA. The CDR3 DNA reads TGTGCCAGCAGCCTTACAGGGATCAACACTGAAGCTTTCTTT. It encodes CASSLTGINTEAFF.

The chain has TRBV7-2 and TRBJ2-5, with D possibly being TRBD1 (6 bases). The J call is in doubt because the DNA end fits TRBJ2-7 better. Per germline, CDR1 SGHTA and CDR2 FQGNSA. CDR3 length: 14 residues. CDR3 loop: CASSPGQRYYEQYF. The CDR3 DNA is TGTGCCAGCAGCCCAGGACAGAGGTACTACGAGCAGTACTTC.

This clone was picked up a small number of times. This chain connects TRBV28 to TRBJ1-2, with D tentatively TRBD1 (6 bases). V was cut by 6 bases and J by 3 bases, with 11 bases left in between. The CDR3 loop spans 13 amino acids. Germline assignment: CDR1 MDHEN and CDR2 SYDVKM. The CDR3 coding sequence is TGTGCCAGCAGCGAAACAGGGTACTATGGCTACACCTTC. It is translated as CASSETGYYGYTF.

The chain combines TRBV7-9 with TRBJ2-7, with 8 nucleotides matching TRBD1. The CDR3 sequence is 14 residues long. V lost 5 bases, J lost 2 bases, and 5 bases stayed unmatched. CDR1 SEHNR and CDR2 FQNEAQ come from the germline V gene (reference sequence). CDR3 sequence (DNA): TGTGCCAGCAGCCTGGACAGGGAGGCCTACGAGCAGTACTTC. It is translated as CASSLDREAYEQYF.

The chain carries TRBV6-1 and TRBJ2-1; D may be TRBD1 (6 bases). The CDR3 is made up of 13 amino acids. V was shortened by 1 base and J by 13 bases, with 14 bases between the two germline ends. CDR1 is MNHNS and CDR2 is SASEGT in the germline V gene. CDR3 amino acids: CASSEGTKTGQFF. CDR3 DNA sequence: TGTGCCAGCAGTGAAGGGACAAAGACAGGTCAGTTCTTC.

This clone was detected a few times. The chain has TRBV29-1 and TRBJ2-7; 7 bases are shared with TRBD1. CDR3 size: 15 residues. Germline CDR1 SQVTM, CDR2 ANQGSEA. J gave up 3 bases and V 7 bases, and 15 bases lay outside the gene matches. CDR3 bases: TGCAGCGCTACATTACAGGGGCTAGGGGTCTACGAGCAGTACTTC. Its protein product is CSATLQGLGVYEQYF.

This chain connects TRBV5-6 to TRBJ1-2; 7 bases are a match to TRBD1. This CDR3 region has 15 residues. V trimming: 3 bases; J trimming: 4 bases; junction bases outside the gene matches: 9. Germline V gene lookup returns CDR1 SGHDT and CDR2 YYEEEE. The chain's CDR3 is CASSSLRQGGYGYTF. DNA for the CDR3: TGTGCCAGCAGCTCGCTCCGACAGGGAGGCTATGGCTACACCTTC.

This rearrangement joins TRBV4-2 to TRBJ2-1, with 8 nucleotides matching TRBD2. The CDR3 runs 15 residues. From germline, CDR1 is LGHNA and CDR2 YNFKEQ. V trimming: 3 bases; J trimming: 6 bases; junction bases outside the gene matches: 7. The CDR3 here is CASSQAGTRSNEQFF. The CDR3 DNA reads TGTGCCAGCAGCCAGGCGGGGACTAGGTCCAATGAGCAGTTCTTC.

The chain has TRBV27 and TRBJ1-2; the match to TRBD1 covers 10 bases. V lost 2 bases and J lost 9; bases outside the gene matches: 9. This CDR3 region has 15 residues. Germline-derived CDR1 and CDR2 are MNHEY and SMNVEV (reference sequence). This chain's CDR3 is CASSLGSDRGLRYTF. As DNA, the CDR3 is TGTGCCAGCAGTTTAGGTTCCGACAGGGGGCTGCGCTACACCTTC.

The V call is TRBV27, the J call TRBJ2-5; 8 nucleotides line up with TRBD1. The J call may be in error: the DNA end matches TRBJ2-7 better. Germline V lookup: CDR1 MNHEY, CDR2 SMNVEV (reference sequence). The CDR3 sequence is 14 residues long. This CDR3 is CASSPRQGPYEQYF. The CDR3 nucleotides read TGTGCCAGCAGTCCGAGACAGGGGCCTTACGAGCAGTACTTC.

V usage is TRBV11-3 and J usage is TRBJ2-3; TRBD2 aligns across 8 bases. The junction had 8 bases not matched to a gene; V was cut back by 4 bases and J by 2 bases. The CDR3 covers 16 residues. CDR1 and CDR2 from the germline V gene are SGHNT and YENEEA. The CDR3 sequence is CASSSLTSGTTDTQYF. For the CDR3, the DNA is TGTGCCAGCAGCTCCTTAACTAGCGGTACCACAGATACGCAGTATTTT. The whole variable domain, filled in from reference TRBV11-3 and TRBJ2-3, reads EAGVVQSPRYKIIEKKQPVAFWCNPISGHNTLYWYLQNLGQGPELLIRYENEEAVDDSQLPKDRFSAERLKGVDSTLKIQPAELGDSAVYLCASSSLTSGTTDTQYFGPGTRLTVL.

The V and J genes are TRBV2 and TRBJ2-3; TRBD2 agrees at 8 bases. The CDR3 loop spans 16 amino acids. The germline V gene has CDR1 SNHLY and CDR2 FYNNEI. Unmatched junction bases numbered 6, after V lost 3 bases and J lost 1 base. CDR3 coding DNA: TGTGCCAGCAGTGATCGTCGGGGGGGCCGCACAGATACGCAGTATTTT. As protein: CASSDRRGGRTDTQYF.

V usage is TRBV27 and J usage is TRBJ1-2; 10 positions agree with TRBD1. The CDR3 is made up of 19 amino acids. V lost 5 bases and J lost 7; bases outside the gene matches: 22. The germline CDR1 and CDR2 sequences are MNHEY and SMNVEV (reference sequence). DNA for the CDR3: TGTGCCAGCAGTCAATATATGGGGGGACAGGGGACCTCCTGGAGTGGCTACACCTTC. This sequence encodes CASSQYMGGQGTSWSGYTF.

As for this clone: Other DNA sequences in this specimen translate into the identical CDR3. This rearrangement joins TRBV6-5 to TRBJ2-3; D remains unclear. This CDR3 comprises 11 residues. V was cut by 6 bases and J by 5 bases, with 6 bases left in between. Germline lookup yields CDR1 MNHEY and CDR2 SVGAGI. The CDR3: CASRRGDTQYF. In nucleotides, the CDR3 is TGTGCCAGCAGGAGAGGAGATACGCAGTATTTT.

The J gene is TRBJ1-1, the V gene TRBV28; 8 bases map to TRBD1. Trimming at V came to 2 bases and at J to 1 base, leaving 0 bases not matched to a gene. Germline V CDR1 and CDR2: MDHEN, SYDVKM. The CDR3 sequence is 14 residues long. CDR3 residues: CASSLQGANTEAFF. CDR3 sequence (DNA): TGTGCCAGCAGTTTACAGGGGGCGAACACTGAAGCTTTCTTT.

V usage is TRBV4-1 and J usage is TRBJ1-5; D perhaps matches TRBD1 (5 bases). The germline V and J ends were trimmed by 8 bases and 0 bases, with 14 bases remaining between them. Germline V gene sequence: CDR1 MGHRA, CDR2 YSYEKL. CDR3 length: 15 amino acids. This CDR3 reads CASGSTEASNQPQHF. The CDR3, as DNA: TGCGCCAGCGGATCGACAGAGGCTAGCAATCAGCCCCAGCATTTT.

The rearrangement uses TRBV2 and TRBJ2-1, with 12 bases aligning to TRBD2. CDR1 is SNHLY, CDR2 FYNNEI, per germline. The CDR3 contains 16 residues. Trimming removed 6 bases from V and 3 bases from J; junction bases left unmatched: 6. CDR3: CASRLLAGGSYNEQFF. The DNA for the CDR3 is TGTGCCAGCAGACTACTAGCGGGAGGAAGCTACAATGAGCAGTTCTTC.